This T cell receptor (beta chain) originates from a study of tumor-infiltrating lymphocytes in primary liver carcinoma (dated by TCRdb to about 2017). For the study in its entirety: Four to six patients with histopathologically diagnosed primary liver carcinoma underwent surgical resection in China between November 2015 and March 2016. Repertoires from technical replicates were highly reproducible, with mean shared-clone rates approximately 0.88 and correlation coefficients above 0.95. Each sample produced roughly 3.5 to 8 million productive TCRbeta reads, and read depth showed no significant difference between tissue types. The tumors of the five patients were staged as T1-T3 N0M0, with maximum diameters ranging from roughly 4 to 10 cm. TCRbeta repertoire sequencing, expression microarrays and whole-exome sequencing were combined in the study across five regions of each liver tumor, with adjacent normal tissue and blood also included. A total of 35 specimens from 5 patients, comprising 25 or so tumor regions, 5 adjacent noncancerous liver tissues and 5 peripheral blood samples, were covered by TCRbeta repertoire sequencing. Of the five patients, three men and two women aged 30 to 69 years, four had hepatocellular carcinoma and one had combined HCC and intrahepatic cholangiocarcinoma. Study-wide conclusions, independent of this receptor: The study included only four to six patients, and the authors note findings should be validated in a larger study. Only the TCR beta chain was sequenced, which likely underestimates true repertoire diversity because unpaired alpha chains were not captured. Pairs of tumor regions showed greater repertoire overlap (mean roughly 35%) than tumor-adjacent pairs (roughly 17%) or tumor-blood pairs (approximately 15%), which is consistent with antigen-driven expansion. Because the samples were bulk and unsorted, CD4+ and CD8+ T cell repertoires could not be compared. Compared with blood, tumors had a significantly larger share of the repertoire taken up by the top 250 clones (p = 0.039).

V is cut by 4 bases and J by 1 base, and the space between the germline ends is 13 bases. Via the germline V gene (reference sequence), CDR1 is MNHNY and CDR2 SVGAGI. The CDR3 runs 15 residues from the cysteine to the phenylalanine. Only the CDR3 DNA stays, 45 bases, in frame from base 1. Blood RNA was extracted from unsorted whole blood using TRIzol reagent, and germline DNA was obtained with the DNeasy Blood & Tissue kit. At the time of sampling, the patients were treatment-naive and had chronic HBV infection. Before surgery, about 4 milliliters of peripheral blood were collected into K2EDTA tubes. About this clonotype: The clone's antigen remains unknown. Base qualities are not recorded, but no much larger clone differs from it by a single base.

Using a constant-region primer and ProtoScript II reverse transcriptase, TCRbeta-specific cDNA was reverse-transcribed from about 540 ng total RNA. TCRbeta libraries were built with three nested multiplex PCR rounds, a slightly modified ARM-PCR procedure. Each of the first two PCR rounds ran for about 9 cycles and used multiplex TRBV1-TRBV30 forward primers together with a Cbeta reverse primer. Sample barcodes and Illumina adapters were added in a final 25-cycle PCR using Deep VentR polymerase. Before sequencing, amplicons between 200 and 500 bp were purified from gel using a QIAquick gel extraction kit. TCRbeta amplicons were sequenced on an Illumina HiSeq 2500 with 250-bp paired-end reads. As for the authors' bioinformatics: Reads were quality-trimmed with Trimmomatic v0.33, and paired reads were merged with FLASH v1.2.11 to recover full CDR3 sequences. V, D and J germline segments were assigned to the rearranged TCRbeta sequences by MiGEC v1.2.1b. Clonotype statistics and Shannon-Wiener diversity indices were computed with VDJtools v1.0.0. To reduce sampling bias, subsequent analyses other than the diversity analysis used only the 250 most abundant clonotypes in each sample. Starting from the raw public reads, TCRdb applied fastp trimming at Q25, assembled clones with MiXCR and retained in-frame beta chains. Merged by CDR3 protein, the rows form single entries marked with the most common genes and DNA. These V and J calls originate from TCRdb's pipeline instead of the authors' own analysis. The sample table contains 180,000 or so distinct CDR3 sequences; only one count was recorded for 50% to 75% of them. The top ten clones comprise about 72% of the sample.

The rearranged segments are TRBV6-6 and TRBJ1-1; the D gene identity is not certain. This TCR was sampled from a man aged 40-49 years with primary liver carcinoma and hepatitis B virus infection. Sample: peripheral blood. The nucleotide sequence is given as TGTGCCAGCAGTTGGTCCCACGGAAGGAACACTGAAGCTTTCTTT. Its translation is CASSWSHGRNTEAFF.